Only a few counts were recorded for the clone carrying this T cell receptor beta chain. Its antigen remains unknown. Trimming shortened V by 3 bases and J by 7 bases, and 15 bases separated the two germline ends. This CDR3 has 14 amino acids. Germline V gene lookup returns CDR1 SGHDN and CDR2 FVKESK. An equimolar mix of two oligonucleotides served as the beta constant-region primer for TRBC1 and TRBC2. The ligated cDNA underwent four PCR rounds using SP2 and nested alpha and beta constant-region primers. TCRdb re-derived calls from the UMI-ligation and nested PCR reads in MiXCR, one entry per CDR3 protein. The sample lists about 90,000 distinct CDR3 sequences; about 10% were seen once. The data derive from a study of naive and memory T cell subsets. Study results and caveats: Naive repertoires, especially CD8, held a few larger clonotypes, possibly memory cells re-expressing CD45RA. No ground truth validated the naive and memory repertoire findings.

After CD4 positive bead selection, the CD4-negative fraction gave CD8 T cells. Four subsets defined by CD45RA and CD27 were sorted after CD3, CD4, CD8 and live/dead staining. This TCR was sampled from a human donor in good health. The chain is built from TRBV14 and TRBJ2-5; D possibly corresponds to TRBD2 (6 bases). The specimen was naive CD4+ T cells from blood. CDR3 nucleotide sequence: TGTGCCAGCAGCCAGACTCTGGGGGGAGTGACCCAGTACTTC. Residues: CASSQTLGGVTQYF.